This T cell receptor (beta chain) is from a study of identical twins. Study-wide points: Abundant beta clonotypes from cord blood had fewer insertions, unlike memory repertoires, which showed none.

Of note for this clonotype: Its antigen is not identified.

Germline assignment: CDR1 SEHNR and CDR2 FQNEAQ (reference sequence). This CDR3 has 12 amino acids. V lost 3 bases to trimming and J lost 7 bases, with 6 bases between them. MiXCR was run by TCRdb on the 5' RACE reads, yielding one entry per CDR3 protein. Of around 650,000 distinct CDR3 sequences listed, just over 7% are singletons. The same sample was also used in a study of yellow fever vaccine responses in identical twins.

The sequence was collected from a woman in her late teens or twenties in good health. The V and J genes are TRBV7-9 and TRBJ2-2; no clear D. Sequenced input: PBMCs. The CDR3 sequence: CASSFLLGELFF. The CDR3, as DNA: TGTGCCAGCAGCTTCTTACTCGGGGAGCTGTTTTTT.